Each of the 10 T cell receptor beta chains below was sequenced from the same sample in a study of CD8 T cells in ankylosing spondylitis. TCRdb redid the calling of the 5' RACE reads with MiXCR, one entry per CDR3 protein. The sample consists of some 700,000 distinct CDR3 sequences, around 20% of them appearing once. Their recognized antigens are unknown. Study results and caveats: A motif in TCR beta, a set of under ten highly homologous variants, appeared characteristic of ankylosing spondylitis blood.

Input material: blood, either unsorted or a sorted T cell fraction (not recorded which). These receptors originate from a male donor with ankylosing spondylitis.

The rearrangement uses TRBV12-3 or TRBV12-4 and TRBJ1-2, with 7 bases fitting TRBD1. The CDR3 consists of 13 residues. V trimming: 5 bases; J trimming: 5 bases; junction bases outside the gene matches: 5. The CDR3 region has the DNA TGTGCCAGCAGTAGACAGGGAAGATATGGCTACACCTTC. It encodes CASSRQGRYGYTF.

Only a few counts were recorded for this clonotype. The chain combines TRBV15 with TRBJ2-5; the match to TRBD1 covers 7 bases. Germline-derived CDR1 and CDR2 are LNHNV and YYDKDF (reference sequence). There are 15 residues in the CDR3. V dropped 1 base and J dropped 4; count of bases not matched to a gene: 6. The CDR3 region has the DNA TGTGCCACCAGCAGAGGCCCAGGGGGTCTAGAGACCCAGTACTTC. Encoded protein: CATSRGPGGLETQYF.

Ten or more counts support this clonotype. The chain recombines TRBV6-2 or TRBV6-3 with TRBJ2-7, with TRBD2 identical over 9 bases. Germline V gene data show CDR1 as MNHEY and CDR2 as SVGEGT. CDR3 length equals 16 residues. J was trimmed by 2 bases and V by 5 bases; bases with no gene match: 10. CDR3 DNA sequence: TGTGCCAGCAGTGGAGCGGGAGGCCCGGGGCCCTACGAGCAGTACTTC. Its protein product is CASSGAGGPGPYEQYF.

The rearrangement uses TRBV7-9 and TRBJ1-5, with 8 nucleotides matching TRBD1. The CDR3 contains 16 residues. Looked up from germline, CDR1 is SEHNR and CDR2 is FQNEAQ (reference sequence). After removal of 3 bases from V and 0 bases from J, the junction contained 4 bases not matched to a gene. CDR3 region: CASSFGQGHSNQPQHF. The CDR3 DNA sequence: TGTGCCAGCAGCTTTGGACAGGGCCATAGCAATCAGCCCCAGCATTTT. Full variable domain (remainder filled in from reference TRBV7-9 and TRBJ1-5): DTGVSQNPRHKITKRGQNVTFRCDPISEHNRLYWYRQTLGQGPEFLTYFQNEAQLEKSRLLSDRFSAERPKGSFSTLEIQRTEQGDSAMYLCASSFGQGHSNQPQHFGDGTRLSIL.

CDR3 sequence: CASSEGPATF. CDR3 nucleotide sequence: TGTGCCAGCAGTGAGGGCCCCGCGACCTTC. V gene TRBV2 combines with J gene TRBJ1-2; D call uncertain. This CDR3 has 10 amino acids. Per germline, CDR1 SNHLY and CDR2 FYNNEI. The V and J ends lost 3 bases and 14 bases respectively, with 10 bases between them.

V and J are TRBV4-1 and TRBJ1-5; D is ambiguous. Looked up from germline, CDR1 is MGHRA and CDR2 is YSYEKL. Trimming cost V 1 base and J 2 bases, with 6 bases left between them. CDR3 size: 14 residues. CDR3 residues: CASSQVQGNQPQHF. CDR3 nucleotide sequence: TGCGCCAGCAGCCAAGTCCAGGGCAATCAGCCCCAGCATTTT.

The rearrangement uses TRBV7-9 and TRBJ2-7; 7 bases agree with TRBD1. This CDR3 is built from 14 residues. J lost 2 bases, V lost 5 bases, and 6 bases had no gene match. Germline V lookup: CDR1 SEHNR, CDR2 FQNEAQ (reference sequence). The chain's CDR3 is CASSPSGQAYEQYF. The CDR3 DNA follows: TGTGCCAGCAGCCCCTCTGGACAGGCCTACGAGCAGTACTTC.

This clonotype turned up a few times. The V gene is TRBV11-1, the J gene TRBJ2-3; 10 bases map to TRBD2. The CDR3 loop spans 18 amino acids. Germline assignment: CDR1 SGHAT and CDR2 FQDESV (reference sequence). V was pared by 4 bases and J by 0 bases, with 10 bases of the junction left unmatched. CDR3 coding DNA: TGTGCCAGCAGCTCCGGACTAGCGGAGACGACTAGCACAGATACGCAGTATTTT. Its protein product is CASSSGLAETTSTDTQYF.

The rearrangement joins TRBV11-3 to TRBJ2-4; D gene unclear. Per germline, CDR1 SGHNT and CDR2 YENEEA. V was shortened by 2 bases and J by 4 bases, with 6 bases between the two germline ends. The CDR3 extends over 13 amino acids. The CDR3 sequence is CASSLNAKNIQYF. The CDR3 bases are TGTGCCAGCAGCTTAAATGCAAAAAACATTCAGTACTTC.

V is TRBV18 and J is TRBJ2-2; the match to TRBD2 covers 8 bases. The germline CDR1 and CDR2 sequences are KGHSH and LQKENI. The CDR3 is 16 amino acids. V shed 4 bases and J 5 bases; nucleotides not matched to a gene: 9. The CDR3 is CASSQPTSGFTGELFF. The CDR3 DNA sequence: TGTGCCAGCTCACAACCCACTAGCGGATTTACCGGGGAGCTGTTTTTT.